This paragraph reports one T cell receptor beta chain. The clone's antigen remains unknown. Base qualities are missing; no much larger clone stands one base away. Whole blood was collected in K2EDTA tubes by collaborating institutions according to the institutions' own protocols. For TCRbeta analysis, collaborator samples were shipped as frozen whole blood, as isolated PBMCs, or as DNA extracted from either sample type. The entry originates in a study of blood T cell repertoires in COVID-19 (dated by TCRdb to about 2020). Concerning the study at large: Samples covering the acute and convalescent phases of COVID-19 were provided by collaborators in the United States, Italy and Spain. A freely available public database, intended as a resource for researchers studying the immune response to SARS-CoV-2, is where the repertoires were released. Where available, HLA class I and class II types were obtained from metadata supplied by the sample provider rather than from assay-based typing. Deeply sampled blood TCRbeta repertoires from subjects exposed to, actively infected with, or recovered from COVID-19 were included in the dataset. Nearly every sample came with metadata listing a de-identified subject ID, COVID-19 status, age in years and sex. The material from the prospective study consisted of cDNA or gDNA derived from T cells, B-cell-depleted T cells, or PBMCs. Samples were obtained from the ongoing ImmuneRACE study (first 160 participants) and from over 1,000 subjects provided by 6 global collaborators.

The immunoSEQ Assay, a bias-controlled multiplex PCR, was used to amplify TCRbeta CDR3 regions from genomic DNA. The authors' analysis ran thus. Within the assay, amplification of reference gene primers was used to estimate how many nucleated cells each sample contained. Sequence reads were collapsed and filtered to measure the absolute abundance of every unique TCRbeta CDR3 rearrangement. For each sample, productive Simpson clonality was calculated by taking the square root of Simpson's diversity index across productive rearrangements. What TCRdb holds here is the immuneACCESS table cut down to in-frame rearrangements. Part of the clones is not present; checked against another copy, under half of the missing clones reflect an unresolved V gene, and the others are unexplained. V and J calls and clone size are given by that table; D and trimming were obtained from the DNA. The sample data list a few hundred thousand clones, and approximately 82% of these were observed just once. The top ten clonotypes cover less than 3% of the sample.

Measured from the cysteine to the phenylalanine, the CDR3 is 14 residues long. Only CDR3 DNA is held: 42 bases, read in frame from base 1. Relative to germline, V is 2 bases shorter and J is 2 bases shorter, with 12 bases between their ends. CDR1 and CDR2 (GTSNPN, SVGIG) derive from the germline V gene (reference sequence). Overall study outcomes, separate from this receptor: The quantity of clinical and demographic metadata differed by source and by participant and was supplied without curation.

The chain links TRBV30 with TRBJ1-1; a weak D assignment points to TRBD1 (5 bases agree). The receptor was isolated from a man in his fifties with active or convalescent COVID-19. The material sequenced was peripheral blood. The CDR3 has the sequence CAWSPGWGNTEAFF. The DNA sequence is TGTGCCTGGAGTCCCGGATGGGGCAACACTGAAGCTTTCTTT.